This T cell receptor (beta chain) stems from a study of blood T cell repertoires in COVID-19. Overall study: Sites in the United States, Italy and Spain provided acute and convalescent COVID-19 samples. The analysed material was cDNA or gDNA that came from T cells, B-cell-depleted T cells, or PBMCs.

Concerning this clone itself: Other DNA sequences in the sample encode the same CDR3.

Authors' analysis steps: Amplification from reference gene primers served as the basis for estimated nucleated cell counts. Clones were sequenced by immunoSEQ multiplex PCR, and TCRdb holds only the in-frame ones, with some missing. V and J calls and clone size are as listed in that table; D and trimming were resolved from the DNA. The sample lists roughly 120,000 clones; roughly 86% were seen once. Germline V gene lookup returns CDR1 LNHDA and CDR2 SQIVND (reference sequence). Trimming left V 5 bases short and J 2 bases short, with 13 bases between. The CDR3 totals 15 residues. The clonotype originates from a man in his forties with acute or convalescent COVID-19. Sequenced input: peripheral blood. V is TRBV19 and J is TRBJ1-5; TRBD1 might be the D (6 bases). The CDR3 region is CASSPTGGGNQPQHF. The CDR3 DNA is TGTGCCAGTAGTCCGACGGGGGGCGGCAATCAGCCCCAGCATTTT.